This TCR beta chain is drawn from a study of T cell responses to AZD1222 COVID-19 vaccine. Findings and caveats of the study: Clonal diversity may have been underestimated, and the donors were mostly white British, with more females than males. Spike-specific TCR breadth and depth grew following two AZD1222 doses.

The table came from immunoSEQ multiplex PCR; TCRdb's copy has only in-frame clones and leaves some out. Of just under 150,000 clones in the sample, just over 85% were seen once. In the case of this clone: The target antigen is unknown.

CDR1 and CDR2 (germline): SQVTM, ANQGSEA. CDR3 size: 11 residues. The trim removed 8 bases at V and 6 bases at J, leaving 3 bases unmatched. The TCR sequence derives from an adult who received the AZD1222 COVID-19 vaccine. The sample here was peripheral blood, taken 28 days after the second AZD1222 dose. This rearrangement joins TRBV29-1 to TRBJ2-7; 11 nucleotides line up with TRBD1. The CDR3 spells CSCGQGAEQYF. CDR3 coding DNA: TGCAGCTGTGGACAGGGGGCCGAGCAGTACTTC.